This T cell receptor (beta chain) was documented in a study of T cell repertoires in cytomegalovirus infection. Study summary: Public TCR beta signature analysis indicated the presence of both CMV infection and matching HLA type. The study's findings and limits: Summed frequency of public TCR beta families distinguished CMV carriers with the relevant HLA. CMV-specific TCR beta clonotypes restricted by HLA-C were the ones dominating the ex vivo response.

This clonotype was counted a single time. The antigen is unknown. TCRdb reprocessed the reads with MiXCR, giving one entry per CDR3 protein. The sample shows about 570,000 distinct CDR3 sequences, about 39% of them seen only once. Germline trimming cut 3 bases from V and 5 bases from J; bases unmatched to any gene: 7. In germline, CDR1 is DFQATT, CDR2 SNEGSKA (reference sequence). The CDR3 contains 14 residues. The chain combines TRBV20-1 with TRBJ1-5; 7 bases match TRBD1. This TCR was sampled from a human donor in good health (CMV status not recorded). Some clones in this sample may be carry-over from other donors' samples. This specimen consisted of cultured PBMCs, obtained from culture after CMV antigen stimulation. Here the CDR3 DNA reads TGCAGTGCTAGTCGACAGGGAGGTTATCAGCCCCAGCATTTT. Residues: CSASRQGGYQPQHF.